The 16 T cell receptor beta chains reported below all come from one sample, sequenced in a study of cytomegalovirus exposure and HLA in healthy donors. PCR involved 60 Vbeta and 13 Jbeta primers. Clones were read by immunoSEQ multiplex PCR, and TCRdb kept only the in-frame ones, dropping some. The sample carries roughly 160,000 clones, over 60% recorded once. Sequencing used PBMCs. The receptors were sampled from a girl under 18 in good health and CMV-seronegative.

The chain uses TRBV9 and TRBJ2-3, with 9 bases lining up with TRBD1. Germline trimming cut 0 bases from V and 6 bases from J; bases unmatched to any gene: 14. Germline CDR1 reads SGDLS; CDR2 reads YYNGEE. The CDR3 contains 18 residues. The CDR3 sequence is CASSVGGAGTGSSDTQYF. Here the CDR3 DNA reads TGTGCCAGCAGCGTAGGAGGGGCTGGGACAGGGTCCTCTGATACGCAGTATTTT.

CDR3 residues: CASKGQPGGSTQYF. CDR3 nucleotide sequence: TGTGCCAGCAAGGGTCAGCCCGGGGGGAGTACGCAGTATTTT. The chain uses TRBV7-3 and TRBJ2-3; TRBD2 aligns across 7 bases. CDR3 length equals 14 residues. Germline-derived CDR1 and CDR2 are SGHTA and FQGTGA. J was trimmed by 8 bases and V by 7 bases; bases with no gene match: 12. The full variable domain, rest sourced from reference TRBV7-3 and TRBJ2-3, is GAGVSQTPSNKVTEKGKYVELRCDPISGHTALYWYRQSLGQGPEFLIYFQGTGAADDSGLPNDRFFAVRPEGSVSTLKIQRTERGDSAVYLCASKGQPGGSTQYFGPGTRLTVL.

The rearrangement links TRBV5-1 to TRBJ2-5; 7 bases agree with TRBD1. CDR1 and CDR2 (germline): SGHRS, YFSETQ. The CDR3 is made up of 13 amino acids. J lost 7 bases, V lost 0 bases, and 3 bases had no gene match. CDR3 DNA: TGCGCCAGCAGCTTGGGAGGGGGCAGGACCCAGTACTTC. It is translated as CASSLGGGRTQYF.

The chain joins TRBV9 to TRBJ2-7, with TRBD2 matching over 8 bases. The CDR3 consists of 16 residues. Germline V CDR1 and CDR2: SGDLS, YYNGEE. The junction had 15 bases not matched to a gene; V was cut back by 4 bases and J by 6 bases. CDR3 nucleotides: TGTGCCAGCAGCACGAAAACCGGGACTAGGGTCCTCGAGCAGTACTTC. Residues: CASSTKTGTRVLEQYF.

The chain recombines TRBV30 with TRBJ2-7; 7 bases are a match to TRBD1. The V segment lost 2 bases and the J segment 2 bases; nucleotides outside the gene matches: 3. Germline-derived CDR1 and CDR2 are GTSNPN and SVGIG (reference sequence). This CDR3 is built from 13 residues. CDR3 bases: TGTGCCTGGAGTCCAGGACAGGCCTACGAGCAGTACTTC. Amino acids: CAWSPGQAYEQYF.

The chain uses TRBV9 and TRBJ1-5; no clear D gene. The CDR3 sequence is 14 residues long. From germline, CDR1 is SGDLS and CDR2 YYNGEE. The V gene lost 2 bases and the J gene lost 0 bases, with 6 bases spanning the gap. In nucleotides, the CDR3 is TGTGCCAGCAGCGTTACAGATAGCAATCAGCCCCAGCATTTT. Translated, it gives CASSVTDSNQPQHF.

This clone was seen a few times. The V call is TRBV27, the J call TRBJ2-7; D is perhaps TRBD1 (6 bases). This CDR3 has 14 residues. V lost 4 bases and J lost 3, with 13 bases in between. Germline values: CDR1 MNHEY, CDR2 SMNVEV (reference sequence). This CDR3 is CASSSGTPFYEQYF. The CDR3 DNA sequence: TGTGCCAGCAGTTCCGGGACACCCTTCTACGAGCAGTACTTC.

The V and J genes are TRBV29-1 and TRBJ1-2, with D uncertain. Germline loops: CDR1 SQVTM, CDR2 ANQGSEA. The CDR3 has 11 residues. V shed 2 bases and J shed 4 bases, with 5 bases lying between them. For the CDR3, the DNA is TGCAGCGTTGAAAGCATCTATGGCTACACCTTC. As protein: CSVESIYGYTF.

V and J are TRBV6-1 and TRBJ2-1, with 7 bases matching TRBD1. CDR1 is MNHNS, CDR2 SASEGT, per germline. With 4 bases clipped from V and 6 bases from J, the junction kept 15 bases outside the gene matches. The CDR3 loop spans 17 amino acids. CDR3 DNA sequence: TGTGCCAGCAGTGTCGGTCTAGACAGGGTGGCCGTCAATGAGCAGTTCTTC. Residues: CASSVGLDRVAVNEQFF.

The table lists this clone with a count of one. This chain joins TRBV4-1 and TRBJ1-1; no reliable D call. V lost 1 base and J 0 bases, leaving 12 bases between the germline ends. This CDR3 spans 16 amino acids. Germline CDR1 is MGHRA and CDR2 is YSYEKL. CDR3 amino acids: CASSQVAAALNTEAFF. The DNA of the CDR3 is TGCGCCAGCAGCCAAGTGGCGGCAGCATTGAACACTGAAGCTTTCTTT.

This clone was seen more than once but under ten times. The rearrangement joins TRBV6-1 to TRBJ1-2; D might be TRBD1 (6 bases). Between the trimmed V and J ends, which lost 0 bases and 6 bases, there was a span of 17 bases. This CDR3 comprises 16 residues. CDR1 MNHNS and CDR2 SASEGT come from the germline V gene. The DNA for the CDR3 is TGTGCCAGCAGTGAAGCAGGGGGGGCGATACGGGATGGCTACACCTTC. Protein product: CASSEAGGAIRDGYTF.

The rearrangement links TRBV5-6 to TRBJ2-2, with D uncertain. This CDR3 comprises 13 residues. Germline values: CDR1 SGHDT, CDR2 YYEEEE. The V and J ends lost 5 bases and 4 bases respectively, with 9 bases between them. CDR3 amino acids: CASRGSSTGELFF. CDR3 bases: TGTGCCAGCAGGGGCAGTAGCACCGGGGAGCTGTTTTTT.

V gene TRBV7-9 combines with J gene TRBJ2-1; possible D gene TRBD2, 7 bases. This CDR3 is 16 amino acids long. The V and J ends lost 0 bases and 6 bases respectively, with 15 bases between them. Germline V lookup: CDR1 SEHNR, CDR2 FQNEAQ (reference sequence). CDR3 sequence reads: CASSLARGGLANEQFF. Written as DNA, the CDR3 is TGTGCCAGCAGCTTAGCCAGGGGAGGGCTTGCCAATGAGCAGTTCTTC.

V is TRBV27 and J is TRBJ1-1; 8 bases are a match to TRBD1. The germline CDR1 and CDR2 sequences are MNHEY and SMNVEV (reference sequence). The ends lost 6 bases at V and 2 bases at J; junction bases unmatched: 5. The CDR3 runs to 14 residues. CDR3 protein: CASSRQGINTEAFF. DNA of the CDR3: TGTGCCAGCAGCAGACAGGGGATTAACACTGAAGCTTTCTTT.

This clone was seen a handful of times. V gene TRBV6-1 combines with J gene TRBJ1-1; the D is unclear. Germline CDR1 reads MNHNS; CDR2 reads SASEGT. This CDR3 is 14 amino acids long. V was cut by 2 bases and J by 4 bases, with 11 bases left in between. CDR3 DNA: TGTGCCAGCAGTGAATGGTTAGTACCCACTGAAGCTTTCTTT. This codes for CASSEWLVPTEAFF.

This clone was recorded a few times. The J gene is TRBJ2-7, the V gene TRBV2, with 7 positions matching TRBD2. V dropped 10 bases and J dropped 2; count of bases not matched to a gene: 8. Germline loops: CDR1 SNHLY, CDR2 FYNNEI. The CDR3 contains 13 residues. The CDR3 here is CATGGLMAYEQYF. DNA for the CDR3: TGTGCCACGGGAGGACTTATGGCCTACGAGCAGTACTTC.